This TCR beta chain is drawn from a study of T cells in Graves' hyperthyroidism and ophthalmopathy. The table lists this clonotype with many counts. Each person with ophthalmopathy scored at least 3 on the Clinical Activity Score, reached NOSPECS grade 4 or higher, and had been ill under 3 months. Orbital computed tomography and thyroid ultrasound, together with serum TRAb and thyroxine and clinical symptoms, were used for diagnoses. Researchers amplified the TCR beta CDR3 regions from RNA transcripts. A set of HTBI primers served as the primers for a first-round RT-PCR of the TCR CDR3. TCRdb processed the multiplex PCR reads anew with MiXCR; each CDR3 protein has one entry. The sample holds about 400,000 distinct CDR3 sequences, roughly 15% seen once. From germline, CDR1 is SEHNR and CDR2 FQNEAQ (reference sequence). V shed 2 bases and J shed 3 bases, with 16 bases lying between them. This CDR3 is built from 16 residues.

Material for sequencing was blood. The rearrangement joins TRBV7-9 to TRBJ1-1; D perhaps matches TRBD1 (6 bases). This sequence originates from a young woman with Graves' ophthalmopathy. In DNA form, the CDR3 reads TGTGCCAGCAGCTTATCAAAACGGGGGCTGGACACTGAAGCTTTCTTT. Its translation is CASSLSKRGLDTEAFF.